Below are 13 T cell receptor beta chains sequenced from a single sample in a study of CD8+CD57+ T cells in acquired aplastic anemia. Patients included in sequencing had previously demonstrated CD8+CD57+ cell expansion by flow cytometry. The TCR beta profiling, which covered VDJ combination and CDR3 sequence, was carried out using genomic DNA as the template. TCRdb re-analysed the reads in MiXCR, keeping a single row per CDR3 protein. Seen here are 170,000 or so distinct CDR3 sequences, 40% to 50% observed once, and the top ten hold more than 30%. The sequenced sample consisted of sorted CD4+, CD8+, or CD8+CD57+ T cells (not recorded which) from PBMCs. These TCRs come from a human donor with aplastic anemia.

V gene TRBV7-8 combines with J gene TRBJ2-1, with 7 bases matching TRBD1. The CDR3 contains 16 residues. Looked up from germline, CDR1 is SGHVS and CDR2 is FQNEAQ. V shed 5 bases and J 5 bases; nucleotides not matched to a gene: 12. CDR3 nucleotide sequence: TGTGCCAGCAGCCCGGACAGGCGGATTATCAACAATGAGCAGTTCTTC. It is translated as CASSPDRRIINNEQFF.

This clonotype came up many times. The chain carries TRBV30 and TRBJ2-7; D is undetermined. Germline loops: CDR1 GTSNPN, CDR2 SVGIG (reference sequence). The CDR3 contains 13 residues. V lost 2 bases to trimming and J lost 1 base, with 9 bases between them. The CDR3 protein is CAWSSDLSYEQYF. In nucleotides, the CDR3 is TGTGCCTGGAGTTCTGACCTATCCTACGAGCAGTACTTC.

Concerning this clonotype itself: Since no conserved phenylalanine or tryptophan closes the CDR3, a read error is the likely cause. V is TRBV6-6 and J is TRBJ2-5; D is unclear. CDR3 length: 11 residues. The germline CDR1 and CDR2 sequences are MNHNY and SVGAGI (reference sequence). CDR3 protein: CASSYGETQYL. The CDR3, as DNA: TGTGCCAGCAGTTATGGAGAGACTCAGTACCTC.

The chain is built from TRBV2 and TRBJ2-7; 10 bases align to TRBD1. The CDR3 is made up of 14 amino acids. V trimming: 6 bases; J trimming: 5 bases; junction bases outside the gene matches: 7. The germline gives CDR1 SNHLY, CDR2 FYNNEI. The CDR3 nucleotides are TGTGCCAGCAGGCCGGGACAGGGGTCCCACGAGCAGTACTTC. Amino acid sequence: CASRPGQGSHEQYF.

V is TRBV29-1 and J is TRBJ1-5, with D perhaps matching TRBD1 (6 bases). Trimming shortened V by 5 bases and J by 4 bases, and 12 bases separated the two germline ends. The CDR3 runs 13 residues. Germline V gives CDR1 SQVTM, CDR2 ANQGSEA. The CDR3: CSVKQGVNQPQHF. DNA for the CDR3: TGCAGCGTTAAACAGGGTGTGAATCAGCCCCAGCATTTT. The full variable domain, in which reference TRBV29-1 and TRBJ1-5 provide the parts outside the CDR3, is SAVISQKPSRDICQRGTSLTIQCQVDSQVTMMFWYRQQPGQSLTLIATANQGSEATYESGFVIDKFPISRPNLTFSTLTVSNMSPEDSSIYLCSVKQGVNQPQHFGDGTRLSIL.

The chain employs TRBV9 and TRBJ1-1; maybe TRBD1 (5 bases). The V gene's germline CDR1 is SGDLS and CDR2 YYNGEE. Between the trimmed V and J ends, which lost 4 bases and 1 base, there was a span of 11 bases. The length of the CDR3 is 14 residues. CDR3 amino acids: CASSPPGTNTEAFF. The CDR3 nucleotides are TGTGCCAGCAGCCCCCCGGGGACGAACACTGAAGCTTTCTTT.

This clonotype was observed many times. The V call is TRBV11-2, the J call TRBJ1-6, with 8 bases fitting TRBD1. The trim removed 5 bases at V and 8 bases at J, leaving 11 bases unmatched. CDR1 and CDR2 from the germline V gene are SGHAT and FQNNGV. The CDR3 runs 16 residues. The DNA of the CDR3 is TGTGCCAGCAGCCCTCCGACCGGGACAGGAGATTCACCCCTCCACTTT. Translated, it gives CASSPPTGTGDSPLHF.

This clonotype was seen ten or more times. This chain uses TRBV3-1 with TRBJ2-6, with TRBD1 identical over 7 bases. Germline V gives CDR1 LGHDT, CDR2 YNNKEL (reference sequence). The V and J ends lost 3 bases and 3 bases, in that order; junction bases with no gene match: 5. This CDR3 comprises 16 residues. CDR3 in amino acids: CASSQQQGNGANVLTF. The CDR3 DNA is TGTGCCAGCAGCCAGCAACAGGGGAATGGGGCCAACGTCCTGACTTTC.

CDR3 in amino acids: CASSGRRNEETQYF. The CDR3 DNA reads as TGTGCCAGCAGTGGCCGCCGGAATGAAGAGACCCAGTACTTC. The genes are TRBV25-1 and TRBJ2-5; no firm D call. This CDR3 has 14 amino acids. The V gene's germline CDR1 is MGHDK and CDR2 SYGVNS. Trimming left V 4 bases short and J 3 bases short, with 12 bases between.

The chain employs TRBV19 and TRBJ1-2; D may be TRBD1 (6 bases). V lost 7 bases to trimming and J lost 7 bases, with 19 bases between them. The length of the CDR3 is 14 residues. Germline CDR1 and CDR2: LNHDA and SQIVND (reference sequence). CDR3 protein: CASTLKEGGRGYTF. The CDR3 DNA reads TGTGCCAGTACCCTCAAAGAGGGGGGACGTGGCTACACCTTC. The full variable domain, its missing parts supplied by reference TRBV19 and TRBJ1-2, is DGGITQSPKYLFRKEGQNVTLSCEQNLNHDAMYWYRQDPGQGLRLIYYSQIVNDFQKGDIAEGYSVSREKKESFPLTVTSAQKNPTAFYLCASTLKEGGRGYTFGSGTRLTVV.

Ten or more counts support this clonotype. CDR3 amino acids: CASSSSTSGSYNEQFF. The DNA for the CDR3 is TGTGCCAGCAGCTCTTCCACTAGCGGGAGTTACAATGAGCAGTTCTTC. The rearrangement links TRBV11-2 to TRBJ2-1; TRBD2 matches 11 bases. The CDR3 has 16 amino acids. Germline CDR1 SGHAT, CDR2 FQNNGV. Germline trimming cut 4 bases from V and 4 bases from J; bases unmatched to any gene: 6.

The chain has TRBV11-1 and TRBJ2-2, with 8 bases identical to TRBD2. Germline V gene data show CDR1 as SGHAT and CDR2 as FQDESV (reference sequence). Losses at the gene ends were 2 bases for V and 4 bases for J; bases not matched to a gene: 9. CDR3 length equals 17 residues. The CDR3 loop is CASSLYNPAGATGELFF. In DNA, the CDR3 is TGTGCCAGCAGCTTATACAACCCAGCGGGAGCCACCGGGGAGCTGTTTTTT. Using reference TRBV11-1 and TRBJ2-2 for the parts outside the CDR3, the full variable domain is EAEVAQSPRYKITEKSQAVAFWCDPISGHATLYWYRQILGQGPELLVQFQDESVVDDSQLPKDRFSAERLKGVDSTLKIQPAELGDSAMYLCASSLYNPAGATGELFFGEGSRLTVL.

The chain employs TRBV7-9 and TRBJ2-1; the D gene is possibly TRBD2 (5 bases). Germline V gene data show CDR1 as SEHNR and CDR2 as FQNEAQ (reference sequence). The V end was cut by 5 bases, the J end by 8 bases, with 10 bases between. CDR3 length equals 12 residues. In DNA, the CDR3 is TGTGCCAGCAGCCCGGCGGGCGATGAGCAGTTCTTC. This codes for CASSPAGDEQFF.